This is a list of T cell receptor beta chains from one sample in a study of blood T cell repertoires in COVID-19. TCRdb keeps only in-frame clones here, not all; method: immunoSEQ multiplex PCR. The sample lists 250,000 or so clones, nearly 90% seen once, with around 1.9% in the top ten. Sequencing was done on a sample of peripheral blood. The receptor set was obtained from a woman aged 60-70 years with COVID-19, enrolled during active disease. Each CDR3 is given with its conserved first and last residue. The order of the fields is CDR3 protein, CDR3 DNA, clone size, D gene, J gene, V gene. The D gene is left open where the match is weak. Rows give clone size only sometimes, using once, few, many, or a class for an expanded clone.

cdr3_aa: CASSYRQGGSAGELFF
cdr3_nt: TGTGCCAGCAGTTACAGACAGGGTGGCAGTGCCGGGGAGCTGTTTTTT
clone_size: .
d_call: TRBD1
j_call: TRBJ2-2
v_call: TRBV6-5

cdr3_aa: CASSLGGGAPYNEQFF
cdr3_nt: TGTGCCAGCAGTTTGGGCGGGGGGGCCCCCTACAATGAGCAGTTCTTC
clone_size: .
d_call: TRBD2
j_call: TRBJ2-1
v_call: TRBV27

cdr3_aa: CSVESGGPNYGYTF
cdr3_nt: TGCAGCGTTGAGTCAGGGGGCCCCAACTATGGCTACACCTTC
clone_size: .
d_call: TRBD1
j_call: TRBJ1-2
v_call: TRBV29-1

cdr3_aa: CASSQRGQGNTEAFF
cdr3_nt: TGCGCCAGCAGCCAAAGGGGACAGGGGAACACTGAAGCTTTCTTT
clone_size: .
d_call: TRBD1
j_call: TRBJ1-1
v_call: TRBV4-3

cdr3_aa: CASSSGPGGGTIYF
cdr3_nt: TGTGCCAGCAGCTCGGGACCGGGGGGAGGCACCATATATTTT
clone_size: .
d_call: .
j_call: TRBJ1-3
v_call: TRBV11-2

cdr3_aa: CASSYQGGTEAFF
cdr3_nt: TGTGCCAGCAGTTATCAGGGTGGCACTGAAGCTTTCTTT
clone_size: .
d_call: .
j_call: TRBJ1-1
v_call: TRBV27

cdr3_aa: CAIRGQPGSSSYNEQFF
cdr3_nt: TGTGCCATCAGGGGCCAACCCGGCAGTAGCTCCTACAATGAGCAGTTCTTC
clone_size: .
d_call: .
j_call: TRBJ2-1
v_call: TRBV10-3

cdr3_aa: CATTFGGQGYYGYTF
cdr3_nt: TGTGCCACCACCTTCGGGGGACAGGGTTACTATGGCTACACCTTC
clone_size: .
d_call: TRBD1
j_call: TRBJ1-2
v_call: TRBV10-3

cdr3_aa: CASSQDEPPYNEQFF
cdr3_nt: TGTGCCAGCAGCCAAGATGAGCCCCCATACAATGAGCAGTTCTTC
clone_size: .
d_call: .
j_call: TRBJ2-1
v_call: TRBV4-2

cdr3_aa: CASSDRDTIYNEQFF
cdr3_nt: TGTGCCAGCAGCGACCGGGACACAATATACAATGAGCAGTTCTTC
clone_size: .
d_call: .
j_call: TRBJ2-1
v_call: TRBV7-2

cdr3_aa: CASSTGHLNTEAFF
cdr3_nt: TGTGCCAGCAGTACGGGACACCTAAACACTGAAGCTTTCTTT
clone_size: .
d_call: .
j_call: TRBJ1-1
v_call: TRBV3-1/TRBV3-2

cdr3_aa: CASSFQGGIETQYF
cdr3_nt: TGTGCCAGCAGCTTCCAGGGCGGCATAGAGACCCAGTACTTC
clone_size: .
d_call: .
j_call: TRBJ2-5
v_call: TRBV7-2

cdr3_aa: CASSLSGGASGKTQYF
cdr3_nt: TGTGCCAGCAGCTTATCAGGGGGCGCTTCGGGAAAGACCCAGTACTTC
clone_size: .
d_call: TRBD1
j_call: TRBJ2-5
v_call: TRBV7-3

cdr3_aa: CASSPGSTGNTIYF
cdr3_nt: TGTGCCAGCAGCCCCGGGTCTACTGGAAACACCATATATTTT
clone_size: .
d_call: .
j_call: TRBJ1-3
v_call: TRBV5-4

cdr3_aa: CASSQDRAYEQYF
cdr3_nt: TGTGCCAGCAGCCAAGATCGGGCCTACGAGCAGTACTTC
clone_size: few
d_call: .
j_call: TRBJ2-7
v_call: TRBV3-1/TRBV3-2

cdr3_aa: CASSNSGTVTDTQYF
cdr3_nt: TGCGCCAGCAGCAATTCCGGGACAGTCACAGATACGCAGTATTTT
clone_size: .
d_call: TRBD1
j_call: TRBJ2-3
v_call: TRBV5-1

cdr3_aa: CASSPGQDYQPQHF
cdr3_nt: TGTGCCAGCAGTCCCGGACAGGACTATCAGCCCCAGCATTTT
clone_size: .
d_call: TRBD1
j_call: TRBJ1-5
v_call: TRBV27

cdr3_aa: CASSLASQATNEKLFF
cdr3_nt: TGCGCCAGCAGCTTGGCCTCACAGGCAACTAATGAAAAACTGTTTTTT
clone_size: few
d_call: .
j_call: TRBJ1-4
v_call: TRBV5-1

cdr3_aa: CASSEQGTVNQPQHF
cdr3_nt: TGTGCCAGTAGTGAACAGGGTACGGTGAATCAGCCCCAGCATTTT
clone_size: .
d_call: .
j_call: TRBJ1-5
v_call: TRBV19

cdr3_aa: CSVARGGREQYF
cdr3_nt: TGCAGCGTTGCAAGAGGTGGTCGTGAGCAGTACTTC
clone_size: .
d_call: .
j_call: TRBJ2-7
v_call: TRBV29-1

cdr3_aa: CASSLGLGPGIYEQYF
cdr3_nt: TGCGCCAGCAGCTTGGGTTTAGGGCCAGGGATTTACGAGCAGTACTTC
clone_size: .
d_call: .
j_call: TRBJ2-7
v_call: TRBV5-1

cdr3_aa: CASSLRGPQHF
cdr3_nt: TGTGCCAGCAGTTTAAGGGGGCCCCAGCATTTT
clone_size: .
d_call: .
j_call: TRBJ1-5
v_call: TRBV28

cdr3_aa: CATSRGIQEGSYEQYF
cdr3_nt: TGTGCCACCAGCAGAGGTATCCAGGAGGGATCTTACGAGCAGTACTTC
clone_size: .
d_call: .
j_call: TRBJ2-7
v_call: TRBV15

cdr3_aa: CASSQDPGGFYGYTF
cdr3_nt: TGTGCCAGCAGCCAAGATCCAGGGGGCTTTTATGGCTACACCTTC
clone_size: .
d_call: TRBD1
j_call: TRBJ1-2
v_call: TRBV4-2

cdr3_aa: CASSPRPLPGWADTQYF
cdr3_nt: TGTGCCAGCAGCCCCCGCCCCCTGCCAGGTTGGGCAGATACGCAGTATTTT
clone_size: once
d_call: .
j_call: TRBJ2-3
v_call: TRBV7-9

cdr3_aa: CASSTQGALLTEAFF
cdr3_nt: TGTGCCAGCAGTACACAGGGGGCGCTTCTCACTGAAGCTTTCTTT
clone_size: .
d_call: TRBD1
j_call: TRBJ1-1
v_call: TRBV6-6

cdr3_aa: CASSLRGRNTGELFF
cdr3_nt: TGTGCCAGCAGCTTGAGAGGGCGGAACACCGGGGAGCTGTTTTTT
clone_size: .
d_call: .
j_call: TRBJ2-2
v_call: TRBV5-4

cdr3_aa: CASSSGTGELFF
cdr3_nt: TGTGCCAGCAGCTCAGGGACCGGGGAGCTGTTTTTT
clone_size: .
d_call: .
j_call: TRBJ2-2
v_call: TRBV7-3

cdr3_aa: CASSYSRERDSGNTIYF
cdr3_nt: TGTGCCAGCAGTTACAGTAGGGAGAGGGACTCTGGAAACACCATATATTTT
clone_size: .
d_call: .
j_call: TRBJ1-3
v_call: TRBV6-2/TRBV6-3

cdr3_aa: CAWSIGEAYEQYF
cdr3_nt: TGTGCCTGGTCAATAGGAGAGGCCTACGAGCAGTACTTC
clone_size: once
d_call: .
j_call: TRBJ2-7
v_call: TRBV30

cdr3_aa: CASSRRGHPNEKLFF
cdr3_nt: TGTGCCAGTAGTAGAAGGGGCCACCCGAATGAAAAACTGTTTTTT
clone_size: .
d_call: .
j_call: TRBJ1-4
v_call: TRBV19

cdr3_aa: CASSRGQGSPLHF
cdr3_nt: TGTGCCAGCAGCCGCGGACAGGGATCACCCCTCCACTTT
clone_size: .
d_call: TRBD1
j_call: TRBJ1-6
v_call: TRBV3-1/TRBV3-2

cdr3_aa: CASSQVLRGTDTQYF
cdr3_nt: TGTGCCAGCAGCCAAGTGCTCAGGGGCACAGATACGCAGTATTTT
clone_size: .
d_call: .
j_call: TRBJ2-3
v_call: TRBV3-1/TRBV3-2

cdr3_aa: CASSPPAGGANIQYF
cdr3_nt: TGTGCCAGCTCACCGCCAGCGGGGGGGGCAAACATTCAGTACTTC
clone_size: .
d_call: TRBD2
j_call: TRBJ2-4
v_call: TRBV18

cdr3_aa: CATSDNGQGVGSKNIQYF
cdr3_nt: TGTGCCACCAGTGATAACGGACAGGGTGTCGGGTCCAAAAACATTCAGTACTTC
clone_size: .
d_call: TRBD1
j_call: TRBJ2-4
v_call: TRBV24-1